The 4 T cell receptor beta chains listed next were all sequenced from one sample in a study of T cell responses to AZD1222 COVID-19 vaccine. Measured with immunoSEQ multiplex PCR; TCRdb has only the in-frame clones, and not every one. The repertoire includes over 95,000 clones, about nine tenths of them detected once, and 6.5% to 8.5% sits in the top ten. The sequenced sample was peripheral blood, obtained 28 days after the second AZD1222 dose. The receptors here all came from an adult who received the AZD1222 COVID-19 vaccine.

The chain carries TRBV6-5 and TRBJ1-5; D is undetermined. This CDR3 contains 14 residues. Germline V gene lookup returns CDR1 MNHEY and CDR2 SVGAGI. Trimming pared 6 bases from V and 1 base from J, leaving 10 bases between. The CDR3 region is CASSRTGSNQPQHF. CDR3 sequence (DNA): TGTGCCAGCAGCCGCACGGGCAGCAATCAGCCCCAGCATTTT.

V is TRBV4-3 and J is TRBJ2-2; D might be TRBD2 (6 bases). The V gene's germline CDR1 is LGHNA and CDR2 YSLEER. V gave up 5 bases and J gave up 4 bases, with 11 bases separating them. This CDR3 comprises 14 residues. For the CDR3, the DNA is TGCGCCAGCAGCTCGGGACTCTCCACCGGGGAGCTGTTTTTT. Translated, it gives CASSSGLSTGELFF.

The chain employs TRBV12-3 or TRBV12-4 and TRBJ2-3, with 7 bases lining up with TRBD1. V was pared by 4 bases and J by 9 bases, with 7 bases of the junction left unmatched. CDR3 size: 13 residues. The CDR3 loop is CASSSGQVGTQYF. CDR3 DNA sequence: TGTGCCAGCAGTTCAGGACAGGTCGGAACGCAGTATTTT.

This sequence joins TRBV15 and TRBJ1-1; no reliable D call. Germline CDR1 LNHNV, CDR2 YYDKDF (reference sequence). The CDR3 is made up of 15 amino acids. The germline V and J ends were trimmed by 0 bases and 0 bases, with 8 bases remaining between them. CDR3 loop: CATSRDLVMNTEAFF. The CDR3 coding sequence is TGTGCCACCAGCAGAGATCTGGTCATGAACACTGAAGCTTTCTTT.